This TCR beta chain was sequenced for a study of tumor and adjacent non-tumor tissue in lung cancer (dated by TCRdb to about 2018). About the investigation overall: By cancer type, the cohort comprised eleven to twelve adenocarcinoma patients, a couple of squamous cell carcinoma patients and 1 small cell lung cancer patient. For each patient, one tumor sample and one normal lung sample were taken, giving approximately 33 paired specimens that underwent TCRbeta CDR3 sequencing. The roughly 15 enrolled patients, of whom some 10 were men and 5 were women, were aged 31 to 76 years and were diagnosed with TNM stage I to III disease. In total, sequencing yielded 125,075,908 productive TCRbeta reads, which works out to an average of about 4.2 million reads per sample. The study compared bulk TCRbeta repertoires from lung tumor tissue and matched distant non-tumor lung tissue of about 15 lung cancer patients.

Preparation of the library involved multiplex PCR. TCRdb lists the instrument as Illumina HiSeq 2500. Following protocols modified from ARM-PCR, the researchers constructed TCRbeta libraries through three rounds of nested PCR with primers (Table S4). Before sequencing, PCR products of 200-500 bp were cut from the gel and purified using the QIAquick gel extraction kit. The published analysis was carried out like this. Reads were cleaned using Trimmomatic, were merged into complete CDR3 sequences using FLASH, and were assigned to V(D)J germline segments using MiTCR. Clonal diversity was calculated as the inverse Simpson's index using VDJtools. In-frame sequences lacking a premature stop codon were counted as productive reads. TCRdb reran the public reads through fastp at Q25 and MiXCR, keeping productive beta chains. Rows matching on CDR3 protein sequence are summarized as one entry with the most common DNA and genes. These V and J calls rely on TCRdb rather than the paper's analysis. In all, the sample holds 75,000 to 95,000 distinct CDR3 sequences, and around 71% of those were seen once. Around 17% of the sample rests with the top ten.

A remark on this clonotype: Its recognized antigen is unknown. Per-nucleotide qualities are absent, and no much larger clonotype sits a single base away.

Broad study findings and their caveats: Peripheral blood was not sequenced, so blood TCRbeta repertoires in these lung cancer patients were not examined. Neither the sequencing platform nor unique molecular identifiers are mentioned in the methods. With only around 15 patients in the cohort, the authors noted that larger samples and more detailed clinical data are needed. A significantly larger cumulative share of the repertoire was made up by the top 100 clones in normal lung than in tumor tissue. Younger patients had significantly higher TCR diversity, and higher tumor TCR diversity was associated with shorter overall and disease-free survival. Significantly higher TCR diversity (inverse Simpson) was observed in tumor tissue than in normal lung tissue (around 450 vs 150, P = 0.0075, Mann-Whitney U test).

RNA was isolated from bulk unsorted tissue, and RNA quality was assessed with a NanoDrop ND-1000 and an Agilent 2100. All donors had newly diagnosed lung cancer, had not received prior chemotherapy, and were admitted for thoracic surgery in China between August and November 2014. Anyone who had undergone radiotherapy or chemotherapy before, or who had another cancer at the same time, was left out of the study. Pieces of surgical tissue measuring roughly 1-2.2 cm3 were kept in RNAlater solution and held at -80 degrees C until needed. The CDR3 spans 19 residues, from the cysteine through the phenylalanine. Of the read, only the CDR3 DNA is kept; its 57 bases are in frame from base 1. V trim: 3 bases; J trim: 2 bases; unmatched bases: 15. From a lookup of the germline V gene, CDR1 and CDR2 are SNHLY and FYNNEI.

This sequence uses TRBV2 and TRBJ2-3, with 9 bases matching TRBD2. The sequencing input was lung tumor tissue. The receptor was derived from a man in his sixties with non-small cell lung cancer. The sequenced DNA: TGTGCCAGCAGTGAGAGATTCCCCGGGACTAGCAGGGTCACAGATACGCAGTATTTT. The resulting protein is CASSERFPGTSRVTDTQYF.